This T cell receptor beta chain stems from a study of T cell responses to AZD1222 COVID-19 vaccine. General study results and limits: Reports say nearly half of spike-specific TCRs go after unmutated variant regions. At baseline, seropositivity was found in only 5 to 7 AZD1222 recipients.

Details on this clone: Its antigen is currently unknown.

The method was immunoSEQ multiplex PCR; TCRdb's version includes in-frame clones alone and lacks a portion of them. This sample has about 140,000 clones, with roughly nine tenths found just once. CDR3 length: 15 residues. CDR1 and CDR2 (germline): LGHDT, YNNKEL (reference sequence). V gave up 0 bases and J gave up 7 bases, with 14 bases separating them. The starting material was peripheral blood, obtained on day 0 of AZD1222 vaccination. The clonotype comes from an adult in good health. J is TRBJ2-3 and V is TRBV3-1 (or the pseudogene TRBV3-2); possibly TRBD1 or TRBD2 for D (5 bases each). The CDR3 loop reads CASSQDRRDRNTQYF. CDR3 coding DNA: TGTGCCAGCAGCCAAGATAGACGGGACCGGAATACGCAGTATTTT.